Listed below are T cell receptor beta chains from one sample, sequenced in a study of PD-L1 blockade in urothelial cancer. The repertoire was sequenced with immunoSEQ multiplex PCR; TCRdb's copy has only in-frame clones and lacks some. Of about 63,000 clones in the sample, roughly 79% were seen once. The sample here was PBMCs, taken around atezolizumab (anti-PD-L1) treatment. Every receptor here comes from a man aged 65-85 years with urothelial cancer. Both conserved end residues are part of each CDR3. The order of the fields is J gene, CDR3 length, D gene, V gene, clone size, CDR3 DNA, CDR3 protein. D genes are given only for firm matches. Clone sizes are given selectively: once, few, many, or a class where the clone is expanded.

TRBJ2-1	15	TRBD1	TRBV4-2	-	TGTGCCAGCAGCCAAGCGGGACAGGGTTACAATGAGCAGTTCTTC	CASSQAGQGYNEQFF
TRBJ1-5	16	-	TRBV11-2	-	TGTGCCAGCAGCTTAGGAGGTGGAGATTATAATCAGCCCCAGCATTTT	CASSLGGGDYNQPQHF
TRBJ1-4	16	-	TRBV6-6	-	TGTGCCAGCAGCCCAGCAGGGCGCGGAACTAATGAAAAACTGTTTTTT	CASSPAGRGTNEKLFF
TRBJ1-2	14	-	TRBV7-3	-	TGTGCCAGCAGCCCCCTGGGGGCCCCAGATAGCTACACCTTC	CASSPLGAPDSYTF
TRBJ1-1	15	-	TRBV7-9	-	TGTGCCAGCAGCCAGCGGCAGGGGTTGGGCACTGAAGCTTTCTTT	CASSQRQGLGTEAFF
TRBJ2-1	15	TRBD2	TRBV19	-	TGTGCCAGTAGTATTTGGACTAGCGCATACAATGAGCAGTTCTTC	CASSIWTSAYNEQFF
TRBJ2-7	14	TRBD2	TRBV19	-	TGTGCCAGTAGCCCCGCGGGGGGTGGTTACGAGCAGTACTTC	CASSPAGGGYEQYF
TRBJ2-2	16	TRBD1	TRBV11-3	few	TGTGCCAGCAGCTTAGAGCAGGGGGCCGGCACCGGGGAGCTGTTTTTT	CASSLEQGAGTGELFF
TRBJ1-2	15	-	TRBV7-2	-	TGTGCCACCAACCCCGAGGGAACCCTTTACTATGGCTACACCTTC	CATNPEGTLYYGYTF
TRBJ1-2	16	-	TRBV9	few	TGTGCCAGCAGCCCTCAACCGGGACAACAGAACTATGGCTACACCTTC	CASSPQPGQQNYGYTF
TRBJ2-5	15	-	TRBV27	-	TGTGCCAGCACGCGAGGTGGGGCTGTAGGAGAGACCCAGTACTTC	CASTRGGAVGETQYF
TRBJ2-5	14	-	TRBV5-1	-	TGCGCCAGCAGCTTGGCGGCGGAGCAAGAGACCCAGTACTTC	CASSLAAEQETQYF
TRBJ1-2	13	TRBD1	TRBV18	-	TGTGCCAGCTCACCCGACAGGGACTATGGCTACACCTTC	CASSPDRDYGYTF
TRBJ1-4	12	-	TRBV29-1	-	TGCAGCGTAAGACAGGCCGATGAAAAACTGTTTTTT	CSVRQADEKLFF
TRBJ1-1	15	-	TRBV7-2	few	TGTGCCAGCAGCTTATCGAGAATCCAGGGGACTGAAGCTTTCTTT	CASSLSRIQGTEAFF
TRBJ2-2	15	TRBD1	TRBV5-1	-	TGCGCCAGCAGCTCTCGACAGGGTGACACCGGGGAGCTGTTTTTT	CASSSRQGDTGELFF
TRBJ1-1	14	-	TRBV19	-	TGTGCCAGTAGGGCACAGGGAATCGACACTGAAGCTTTCTTT	CASRAQGIDTEAFF
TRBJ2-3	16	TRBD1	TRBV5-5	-	TGTGCCAGCAGCTTGGAGGGACAGGGGTGGACAGATACGCAGTATTTT	CASSLEGQGWTDTQYF